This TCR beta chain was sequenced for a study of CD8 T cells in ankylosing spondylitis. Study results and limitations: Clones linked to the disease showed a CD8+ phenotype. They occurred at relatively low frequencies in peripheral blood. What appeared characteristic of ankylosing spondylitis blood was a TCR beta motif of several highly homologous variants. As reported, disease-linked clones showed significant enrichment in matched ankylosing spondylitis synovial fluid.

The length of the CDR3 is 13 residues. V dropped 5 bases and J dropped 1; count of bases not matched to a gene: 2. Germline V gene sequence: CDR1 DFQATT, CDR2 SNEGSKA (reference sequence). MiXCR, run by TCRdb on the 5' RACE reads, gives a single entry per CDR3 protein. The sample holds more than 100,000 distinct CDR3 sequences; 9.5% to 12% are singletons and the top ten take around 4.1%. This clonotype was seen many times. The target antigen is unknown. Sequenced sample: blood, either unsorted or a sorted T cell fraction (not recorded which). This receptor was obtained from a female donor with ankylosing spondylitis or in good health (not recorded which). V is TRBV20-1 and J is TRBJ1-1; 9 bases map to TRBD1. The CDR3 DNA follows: TGCAGTGCTCCGGACAGGGGGAACACTGAAGCTTTCTTT. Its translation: CSAPDRGNTEAFF.